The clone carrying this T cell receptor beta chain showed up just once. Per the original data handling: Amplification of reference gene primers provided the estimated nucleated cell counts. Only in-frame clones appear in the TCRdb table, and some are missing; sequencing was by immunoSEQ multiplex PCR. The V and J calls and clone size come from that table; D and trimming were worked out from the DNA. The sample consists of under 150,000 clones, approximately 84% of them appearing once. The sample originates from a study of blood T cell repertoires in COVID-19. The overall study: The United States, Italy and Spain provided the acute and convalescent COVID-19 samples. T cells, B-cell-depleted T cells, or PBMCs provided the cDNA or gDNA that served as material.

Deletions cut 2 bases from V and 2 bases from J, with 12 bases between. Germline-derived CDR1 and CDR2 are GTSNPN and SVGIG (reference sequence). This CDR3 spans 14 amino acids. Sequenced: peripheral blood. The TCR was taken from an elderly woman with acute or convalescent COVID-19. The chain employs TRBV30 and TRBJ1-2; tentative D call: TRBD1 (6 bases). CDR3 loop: CAWSRYRANYGYTF. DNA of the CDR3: TGTGCCTGGAGTCGTTACAGGGCGAACTATGGCTACACCTTC.